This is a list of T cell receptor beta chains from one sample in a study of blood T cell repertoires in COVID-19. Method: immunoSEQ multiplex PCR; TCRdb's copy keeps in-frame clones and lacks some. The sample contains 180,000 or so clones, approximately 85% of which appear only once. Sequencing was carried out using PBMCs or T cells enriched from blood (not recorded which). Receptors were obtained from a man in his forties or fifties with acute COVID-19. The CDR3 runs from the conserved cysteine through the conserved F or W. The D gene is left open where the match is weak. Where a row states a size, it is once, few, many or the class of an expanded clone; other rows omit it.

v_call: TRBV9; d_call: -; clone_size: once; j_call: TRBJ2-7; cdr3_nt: TGTGCCAGCAGCGTAAGCGGGCTAAGCTCCTACGAGCAGTACTTC; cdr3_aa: CASSVSGLSSYEQYF
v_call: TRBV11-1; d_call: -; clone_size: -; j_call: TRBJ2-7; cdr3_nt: TGTGCCAGCAGCATGGGCCCAGCCCTCTCCTACGAGCAGTACTTC; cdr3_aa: CASSMGPALSYEQYF
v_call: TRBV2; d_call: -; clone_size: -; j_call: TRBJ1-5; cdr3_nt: TGTGCCAGCAGTTCTCAGGGAGGAGATCAGCCCCAGCATTTT; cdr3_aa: CASSSQGGDQPQHF
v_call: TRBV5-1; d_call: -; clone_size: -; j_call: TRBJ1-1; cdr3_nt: TGCGCCAGCAGCTTTACTGAGGACACTGAAGCTTTCTTT; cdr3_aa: CASSFTEDTEAFF
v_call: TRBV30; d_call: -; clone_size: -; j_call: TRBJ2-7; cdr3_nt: TGTGCCTGGAGTGTAACTGAGGACTACGAGCAGTACTTC; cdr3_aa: CAWSVTEDYEQYF
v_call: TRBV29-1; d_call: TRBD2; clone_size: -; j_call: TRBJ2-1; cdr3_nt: TGCAGCGTCGAACTAGCGGGAGGGCCCTACAATGAGCAGTTCTTC; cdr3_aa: CSVELAGGPYNEQFF
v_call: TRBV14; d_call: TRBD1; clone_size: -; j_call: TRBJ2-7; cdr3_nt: TGTGCCAGCAGCCACTGGACAGGGAAGGGCGAGCAGTACTTC; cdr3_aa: CASSHWTGKGEQYF
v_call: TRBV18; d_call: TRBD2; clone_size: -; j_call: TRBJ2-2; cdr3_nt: TGTGCCAGCTCACCACGGTTCGCAGCGGGAGGTCCCGGGGAGCTGTTTTTT; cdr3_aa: CASSPRFAAGGPGELFF
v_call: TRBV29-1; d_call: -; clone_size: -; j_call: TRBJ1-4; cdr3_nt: TGCAGCGCTACAGGGACGGCCAATTTTAATGAAAAACTGTTTTTT; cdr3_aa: CSATGTANFNEKLFF
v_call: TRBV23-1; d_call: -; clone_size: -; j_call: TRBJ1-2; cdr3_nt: TGCGCCAGCAGTCAAACCGGAGGGGTAGTCCCTGGCTACACCTTC; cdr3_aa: CASSQTGGVVPGYTF
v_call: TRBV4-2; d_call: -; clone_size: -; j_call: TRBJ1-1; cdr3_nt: TGTGCCAGCAGCCAAACGACAGGTATGAACACTGAAGCTTTCTTT; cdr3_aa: CASSQTTGMNTEAFF
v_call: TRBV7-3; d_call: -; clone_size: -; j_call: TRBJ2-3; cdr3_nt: TGTGCCAGCAGCTTAGACTTTCGGGATACGCAGTATTTT; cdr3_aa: CASSLDFRDTQYF
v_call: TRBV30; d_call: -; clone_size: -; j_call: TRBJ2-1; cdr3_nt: TGTGCCTGGAGCGCGGGACAGACTCTCTACAATGAGCAGTTCTTC; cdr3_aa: CAWSAGQTLYNEQFF
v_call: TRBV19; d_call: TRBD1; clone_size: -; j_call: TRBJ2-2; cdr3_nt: TGTGCCAGTAGTATAGCCAGGGGGTATAGCGGGGAGCTGTTTTTT; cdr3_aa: CASSIARGYSGELFF
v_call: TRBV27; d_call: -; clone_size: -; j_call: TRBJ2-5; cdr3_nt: TGTGCCAGCAGTTTTCTTGGAGGAAGGGAAGAGACCCAGTACTTC; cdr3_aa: CASSFLGGREETQYF
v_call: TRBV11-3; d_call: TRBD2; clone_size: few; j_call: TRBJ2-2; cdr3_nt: TGTGCCAGCAGGCGGGAGGCGAACACCGGGGAGCTGTTTTTT; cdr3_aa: CASRREANTGELFF
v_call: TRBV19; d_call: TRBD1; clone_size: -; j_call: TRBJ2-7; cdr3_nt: TGTGCCAGTAGTGCCCCGGGACAGGGGGTGAACGAGCAGTACTTC; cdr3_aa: CASSAPGQGVNEQYF
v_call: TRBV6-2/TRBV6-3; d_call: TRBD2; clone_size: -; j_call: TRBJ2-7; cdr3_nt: TGTGCCAGCAGTAGACTAATGGCGGGAGGGCCTTACGAGCAGTACTTC; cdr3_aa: CASSRLMAGGPYEQYF